The T cell receptor (beta chain) described here comes from a study of CD8+CD57+ T cells in acquired aplastic anemia. Study-level information: The mean DNA yield obtained from sorted CD4+ and CD8+ cells came to about 3 ug. In CD4+ cells, healthy donors produced an average of about 10.8 million reads.

Germline V gives CDR1 LNHDA, CDR2 SQIVND (reference sequence). The CDR3 is 17 amino acids. Points on this clonotype: The antigen is unknown. An end of the junction differs from the germline gene, which may be a read error.

Points from the study as a whole: Twenty-nine shared CD8+ CDR3s appeared highly expressed within patients' immunodominant clones.

Investigators profiled TCR beta VDJ and CDR3 from genomic DNA template. TCRdb analysed the reads with MiXCR anew, one entry per CDR3 protein. This table has around 400,000 distinct CDR3 sequences, roughly 64% appearing once. The specimen was sorted CD4+, CD8+, or CD8+CD57+ T cells (not recorded which) from PBMCs. This sequence originates from a human donor in good health, serving as a control. The chain combines TRBV19 with TRBJ2-7; 9 bases match TRBD2. CDR3 in amino acids: CASNLGAGGPLTYGQYF. DNA of the CDR3: TGTGCCAGCAACTTAGGGGCGGGGGGGCCTCTCACCTACGGGCAGTACTTC.